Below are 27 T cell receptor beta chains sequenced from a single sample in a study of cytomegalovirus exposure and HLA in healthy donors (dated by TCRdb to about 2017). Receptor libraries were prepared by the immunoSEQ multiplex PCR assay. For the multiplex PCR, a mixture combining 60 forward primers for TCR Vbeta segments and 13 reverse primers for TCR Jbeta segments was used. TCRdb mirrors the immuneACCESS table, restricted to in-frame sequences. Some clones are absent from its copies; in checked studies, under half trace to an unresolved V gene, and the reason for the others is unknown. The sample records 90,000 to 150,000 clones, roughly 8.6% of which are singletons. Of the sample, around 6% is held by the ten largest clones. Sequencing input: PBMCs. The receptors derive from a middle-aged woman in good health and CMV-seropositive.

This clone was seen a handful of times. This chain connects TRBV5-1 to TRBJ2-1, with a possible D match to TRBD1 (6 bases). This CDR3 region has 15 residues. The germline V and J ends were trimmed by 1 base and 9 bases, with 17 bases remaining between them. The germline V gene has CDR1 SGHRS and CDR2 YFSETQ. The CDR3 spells CASSLRPGVEGEQFF. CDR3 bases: TGCGCCAGCAGCTTGAGGCCAGGGGTTGAGGGTGAGCAGTTCTTC.

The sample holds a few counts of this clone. This chain's CDR3 is CASRTGLAADTQYF. The CDR3 DNA reads TGTGCCAGCAGGACGGGACTAGCGGCAGATACGCAGTATTTT. The J gene is TRBJ2-3, the V gene TRBV6-5; 11 bases agree with TRBD2. In germline, CDR1 is MNHEY, CDR2 SVGAGI. Trimming cost V 6 bases and J 4 bases; bases outside gene matches: 3. The CDR3 is 14 residues long.

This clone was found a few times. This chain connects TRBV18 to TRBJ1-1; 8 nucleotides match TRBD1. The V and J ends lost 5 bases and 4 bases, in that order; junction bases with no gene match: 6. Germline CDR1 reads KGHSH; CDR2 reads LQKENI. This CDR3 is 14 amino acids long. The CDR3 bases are TGTGCCAGCTCAACGGGACAGGAGACCACTGAAGCTTTCTTT. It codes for CASSTGQETTEAFF. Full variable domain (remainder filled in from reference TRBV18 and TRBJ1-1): NAGVMQNPRHLVRRRGQEARLRCSPMKGHSHVYWYRQLPEEGLKFMVYLQKENIIDESGMPKERFSAEFPKEGPSILRIQQVVRGDSAAYFCASSTGQETTEAFFGQGTRLTVV.

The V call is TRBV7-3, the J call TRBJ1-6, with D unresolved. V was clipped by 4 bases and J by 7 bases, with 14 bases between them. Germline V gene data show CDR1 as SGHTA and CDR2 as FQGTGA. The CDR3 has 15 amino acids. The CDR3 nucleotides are TGTGCCAGCAGCTCCTCTAGCAGAGGAAATTCACCCCTCCACTTT. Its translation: CASSSSSRGNSPLHF.

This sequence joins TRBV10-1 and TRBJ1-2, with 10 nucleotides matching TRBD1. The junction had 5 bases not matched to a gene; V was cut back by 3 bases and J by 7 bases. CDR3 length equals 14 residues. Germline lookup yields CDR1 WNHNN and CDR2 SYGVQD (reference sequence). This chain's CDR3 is CASSDGTGASGYTF. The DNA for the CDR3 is TGCGCCAGCAGTGATGGGACAGGGGCTTCTGGCTACACCTTC.

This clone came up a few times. The CDR3 coding sequence is TGTGCCAGCAGTGCGGTAGATAATTCACCCCTCCACTTT. Its translation: CASSAVDNSPLHF. J is TRBJ1-6 and V is TRBV27; no firm D call. This CDR3 has 13 residues. V lost 5 bases to trimming and J lost 5 bases, with 7 bases between them. Looked up from germline, CDR1 is MNHEY and CDR2 is SMNVEV (reference sequence).

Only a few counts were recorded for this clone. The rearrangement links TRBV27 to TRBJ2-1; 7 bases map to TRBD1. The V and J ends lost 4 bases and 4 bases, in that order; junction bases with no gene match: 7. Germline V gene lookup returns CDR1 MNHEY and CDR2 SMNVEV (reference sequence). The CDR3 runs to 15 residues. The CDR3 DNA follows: TGTGCCAGCAGTTCCGTAGACAGGGATTACAATGAGCAGTTCTTC. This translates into CASSSVDRDYNEQFF.

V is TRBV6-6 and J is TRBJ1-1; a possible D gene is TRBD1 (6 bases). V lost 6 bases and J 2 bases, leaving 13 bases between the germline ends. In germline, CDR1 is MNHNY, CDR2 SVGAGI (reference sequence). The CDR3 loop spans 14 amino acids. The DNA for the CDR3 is TGTGCCAGCAGAGAGGGGGTGAGAAACACTGAAGCTTTCTTT. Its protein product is CASREGVRNTEAFF.

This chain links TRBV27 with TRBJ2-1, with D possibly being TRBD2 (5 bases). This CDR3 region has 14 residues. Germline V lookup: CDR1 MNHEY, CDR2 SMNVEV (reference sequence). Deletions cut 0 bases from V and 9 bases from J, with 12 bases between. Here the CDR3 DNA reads TGTGCCAGCAGTTTATCGTTGGTCGAGGGTGAGCAGTTCTTC. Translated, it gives CASSLSLVEGEQFF.

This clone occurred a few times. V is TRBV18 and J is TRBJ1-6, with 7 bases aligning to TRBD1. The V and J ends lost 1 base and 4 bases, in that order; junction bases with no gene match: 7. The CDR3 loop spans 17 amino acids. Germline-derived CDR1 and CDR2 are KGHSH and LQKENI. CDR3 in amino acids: CASSPLTTGLYNSPLHF. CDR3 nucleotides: TGTGCCAGCTCACCACTCACGACAGGGTTGTATAATTCACCCCTCCACTTT.

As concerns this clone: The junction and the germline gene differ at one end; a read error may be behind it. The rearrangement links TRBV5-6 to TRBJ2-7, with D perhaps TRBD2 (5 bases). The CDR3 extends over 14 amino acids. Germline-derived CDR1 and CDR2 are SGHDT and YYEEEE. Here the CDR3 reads CASRLGSPGYEQYF. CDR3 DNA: TGTGCCAGCAGATTGGGATCACCGGGATACGAGCAGTACTTC.

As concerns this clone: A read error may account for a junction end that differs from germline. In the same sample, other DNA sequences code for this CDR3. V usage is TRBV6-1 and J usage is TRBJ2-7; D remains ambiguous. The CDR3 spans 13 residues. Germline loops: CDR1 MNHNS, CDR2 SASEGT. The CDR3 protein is CASSTVDTYEQYF. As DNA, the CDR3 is TGCGCCAGCTCTACCGTAGATACCTACGAGCAGTACTTC.

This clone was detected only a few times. CDR3 nucleotide sequence: TGTGCCAGCAGCTCGAGGGCGGGGGGCGACTCACCCCTCCACTTT. Protein: CASSSRAGGDSPLHF. This chain uses TRBV9 with TRBJ1-6; maybe TRBD1 (6 bases). Germline CDR1 and CDR2: SGDLS and YYNGEE. The CDR3 totals 15 residues. Trimming left V 4 bases short and J 10 bases short, with 18 bases between.

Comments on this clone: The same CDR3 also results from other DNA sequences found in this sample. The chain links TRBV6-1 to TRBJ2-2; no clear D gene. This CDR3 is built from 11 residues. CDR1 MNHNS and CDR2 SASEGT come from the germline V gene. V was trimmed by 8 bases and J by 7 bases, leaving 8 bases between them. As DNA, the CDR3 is TGTGCCAGCCTCGGTATCGGGGAGCTGTTTTTT. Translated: CASLGIGELFF.

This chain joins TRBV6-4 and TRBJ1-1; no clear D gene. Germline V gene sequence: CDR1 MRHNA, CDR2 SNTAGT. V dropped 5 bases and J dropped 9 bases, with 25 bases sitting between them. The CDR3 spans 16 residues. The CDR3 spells CASSSRTRGRLKKAFF. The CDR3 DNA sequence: TGTGCCAGCAGTAGCCGGACTCGAGGTAGATTGAAGAAAGCTTTCTTT.

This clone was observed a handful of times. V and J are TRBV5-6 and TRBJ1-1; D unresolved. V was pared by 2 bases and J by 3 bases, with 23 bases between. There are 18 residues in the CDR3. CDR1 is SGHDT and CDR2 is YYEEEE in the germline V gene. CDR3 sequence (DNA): TGTGCCAGCAGCTTTGTCCGCTCGAGGAGGTCCCAGGACACTGAAGCTTTCTTT. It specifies CASSFVRSRRSQDTEAFF.

CDR3 region: CASSVGTANTEAFF. DNA for the CDR3: TGTGCCAGCAGCGTAGGGACAGCAAACACTGAAGCTTTCTTT. The J gene is TRBJ1-1, the V gene TRBV9, with a weak D call TRBD1 (6 bases). Trimming took off 0 bases at V and 2 bases at J, with 8 bases between the two ends. Germline V CDR1 and CDR2: SGDLS, YYNGEE. The CDR3 is made up of 14 amino acids.

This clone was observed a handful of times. CDR3 residues: CASSLEFRNTEAFF. The CDR3 coding sequence is TGTGCCAGCAGCTTGGAGTTCAGGAACACTGAAGCTTTCTTT. The J gene is TRBJ1-1, the V gene TRBV5-6; D gene ambiguous. The CDR3 extends over 14 amino acids. CDR1 and CDR2 (germline): SGHDT, YYEEEE. Trimming shortened V by 0 bases and J by 1 base, and 7 bases separated the two germline ends.

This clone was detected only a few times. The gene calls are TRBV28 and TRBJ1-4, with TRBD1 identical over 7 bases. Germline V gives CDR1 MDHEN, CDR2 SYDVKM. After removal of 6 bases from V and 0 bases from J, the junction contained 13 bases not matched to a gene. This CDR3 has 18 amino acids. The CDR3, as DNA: TGTGCCAGCAGCCCCACAGGGGCCAGAGGGACAACTAATGAAAAACTGTTTTTT. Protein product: CASSPTGARGTTNEKLFF.

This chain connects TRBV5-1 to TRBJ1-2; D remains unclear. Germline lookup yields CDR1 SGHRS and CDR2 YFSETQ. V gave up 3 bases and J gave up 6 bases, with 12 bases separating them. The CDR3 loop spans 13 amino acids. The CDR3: CASSSEGLDGYTF. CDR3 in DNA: TGCGCCAGCAGCTCGGAGGGCTTGGATGGCTACACCTTC.

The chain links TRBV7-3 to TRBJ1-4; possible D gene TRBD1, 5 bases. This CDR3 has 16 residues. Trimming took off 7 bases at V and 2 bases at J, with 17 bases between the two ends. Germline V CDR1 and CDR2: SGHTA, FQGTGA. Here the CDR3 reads CASTFGTGTTNEKLFF. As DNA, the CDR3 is TGTGCCAGCACCTTTGGGACTGGGACGACTAATGAAAAACTGTTTTTT.

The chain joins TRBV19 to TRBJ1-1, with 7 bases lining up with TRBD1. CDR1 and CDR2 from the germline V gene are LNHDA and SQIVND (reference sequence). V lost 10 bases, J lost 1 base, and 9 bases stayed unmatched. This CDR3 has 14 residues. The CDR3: CATLTGKGNTEAFF. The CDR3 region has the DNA TGTGCCACTCTGACAGGGAAAGGGAACACTGAAGCTTTCTTT.

In DNA, the CDR3 is TGTGCCAGTAGTACCTCGGGGGGTGGAGGGGAGCAGTTCTTC. Its translation is CASSTSGGGGEQFF. The chain joins TRBV19 to TRBJ2-1; the match to TRBD2 covers 7 bases. CDR3 length: 14 residues. Germline-derived CDR1 and CDR2 are LNHDA and SQIVND (reference sequence). Trimming at V came to 4 bases and at J to 10 bases, leaving 10 bases not matched to a gene.

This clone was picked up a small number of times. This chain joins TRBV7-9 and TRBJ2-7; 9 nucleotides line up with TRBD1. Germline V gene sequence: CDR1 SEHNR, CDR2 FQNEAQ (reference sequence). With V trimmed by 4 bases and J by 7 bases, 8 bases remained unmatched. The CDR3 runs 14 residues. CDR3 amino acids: CASSSWDREWEQYF. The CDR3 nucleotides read TGTGCCAGCAGCTCATGGGACAGGGAATGGGAGCAGTACTTC.

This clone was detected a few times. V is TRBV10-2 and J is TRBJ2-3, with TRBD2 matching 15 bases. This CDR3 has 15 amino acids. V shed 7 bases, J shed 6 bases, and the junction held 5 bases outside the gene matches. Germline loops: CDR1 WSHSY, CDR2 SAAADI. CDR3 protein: CASTRTSGGADTQYF. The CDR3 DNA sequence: TGCGCCAGCACCCGGACTAGCGGGGGGGCTGATACGCAGTATTTT.

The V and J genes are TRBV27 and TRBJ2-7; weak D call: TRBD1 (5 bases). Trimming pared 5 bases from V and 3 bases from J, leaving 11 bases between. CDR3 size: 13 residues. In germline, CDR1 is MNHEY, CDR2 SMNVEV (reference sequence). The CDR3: CASSPSRDYEQYF. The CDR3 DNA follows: TGTGCCAGCAGTCCCTCCAGGGACTACGAGCAGTACTTC.

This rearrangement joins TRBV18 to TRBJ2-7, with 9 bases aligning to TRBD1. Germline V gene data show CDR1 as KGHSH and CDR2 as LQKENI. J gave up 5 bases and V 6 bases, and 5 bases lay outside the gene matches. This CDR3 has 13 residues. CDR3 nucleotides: TGTGCCAGCTCGGGACAGGGTCGCGACGAGCAGTACTTC. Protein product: CASSGQGRDEQYF.